One sample yielded the 8 T cell receptor beta chains listed below, sequenced in a study of T-cell memory formation after mild COVID-19. MiXCR was run by TCRdb on the 5' RACE reads, yielding one entry per CDR3 protein. The table lists 200,000 to 250,000 distinct CDR3 sequences, 9% to 10% of them singletons. Sequencing was carried out using PBMCs or a T cell subset sorted from them (not recorded which). These receptors came from a man aged 18-30 years who had mild COVID-19 (a few samples of this study predate the infection). Cell type and time point are not known.

This clonotype was counted a few times. The V gene is TRBV6-4, the J gene TRBJ2-3; D not resolved. The CDR3 loop spans 13 amino acids. The V end lost 0 bases, the J end lost 9 bases, and 10 bases lay between the germline ends. CDR1 is MRHNA, CDR2 SNTAGT, per germline. Here the CDR3 reads CASSDSKGRTQYF. CDR3 DNA sequence: TGTGCCAGCAGTGACTCGAAGGGCAGAACGCAGTATTTT.

This clonotype has at least ten counts. The V gene is TRBV28, the J gene TRBJ1-6; D remains unclear. The CDR3 sequence is 11 residues long. V was clipped by 6 bases and J by 7 bases, with 4 bases between them. In germline, CDR1 is MDHEN, CDR2 SYDVKM. CDR3 region: CASRGNSPLHF. The CDR3 DNA is TGTGCCAGCAGGGGAAATTCACCCCTCCACTTT.

This clonotype was observed many times. This chain links TRBV5-1 with TRBJ2-7; possible D gene TRBD2, 7 bases. Trimming took off 4 bases at V and 4 bases at J, with 15 bases between the two ends. CDR1 is SGHRS, CDR2 YFSETQ, per germline. The length of the CDR3 is 14 residues. CDR3 bases: TGCGCCAGCAGCCCACAGGGAGGGGGTTACGAGCAGTACTTC. The encoded protein is CASSPQGGGYEQYF.

The chain couples TRBV12-3 or TRBV12-4 to TRBJ1-3, with D tentatively TRBD1 (6 bases). The V gene lost 3 bases and the J gene lost 4 bases, with 10 bases spanning the gap. The CDR3 length is 14 residues. DNA for the CDR3: TGTGCCAGCAGTTTCGGGGGCGCGGGAAACACCATATATTTT. This gives the protein CASSFGGAGNTIYF.

The sample holds a few counts of this clonotype. The chain links TRBV28 to TRBJ1-1; D gene ambiguous. V was cut by 3 bases and J by 0 bases, with 8 bases left in between. The germline gives CDR1 MDHEN, CDR2 SYDVKM. The length of the CDR3 is 14 residues. The CDR3 DNA follows: TGTGCCAGCAGTTTGGGCAGTATGAACACTGAAGCTTTCTTT. Translating it yields CASSLGSMNTEAFF.

This clonotype appeared a few times. The chain has TRBV12-3 or TRBV12-4 and TRBJ1-5; D ambiguous. The CDR3 is made up of 13 amino acids. Trimming removed 8 bases from V and 5 bases from J, with 13 bases in between. This CDR3 reads CASCDGHYQPQHF. CDR3 nucleotide sequence: TGTGCCAGCTGTGACGGGCATTATCAGCCCCAGCATTTT.

The CDR3 loop reads CASSQNVGGGRLGYTF. The DNA of the CDR3 is TGCGCCAGCAGCCAGAACGTGGGGGGGGGCCGCTTGGGCTACACCTTC. The genes are TRBV4-3 and TRBJ1-2; D may be TRBD1 (6 bases). Per the germline V gene, CDR1 is LGHNA and CDR2 is YSLEER. This CDR3 comprises 16 residues. V was clipped by 3 bases and J by 8 bases, with 22 bases between them.

This clonotype was recorded a few times. J is TRBJ2-1 and V is TRBV4-3; 11 nucleotides align to TRBD2. This CDR3 has 17 residues. The V and J ends lost 4 bases and 4 bases, in that order; junction bases with no gene match: 9. Looked up from germline, CDR1 is LGHNA and CDR2 is YSLEER. CDR3 amino acids: CASSPQPRLAGYNEQFF. For the CDR3, the DNA is TGCGCCAGCAGCCCTCAGCCCCGACTAGCGGGGTACAATGAGCAGTTCTTC.